This T cell receptor beta chain was captured by sequencing in a study of blood T cell repertoires in COVID-19. CDR1 is SGHRS, CDR2 YFSETQ, per germline. This CDR3 has 15 amino acids. V was clipped by 1 base and J by 6 bases; unmatched bases: 8. Produced via immunoSEQ multiplex PCR; TCRdb's table is partial and in-frame only. The repertoire includes 97,000 or so clones, roughly 84% of them detected once, and 4% to 5.5% sits in the top ten. Sequencing input: peripheral blood. The chain couples TRBV5-1 to TRBJ2-5; 8 nucleotides align to TRBD1. This sequence was found in a human donor in a cohort sampled during active COVID-19. CDR3 protein: CASSLIGQGKKTQYF. Here the CDR3 DNA reads TGCGCCAGCAGCTTGATAGGACAGGGCAAAAAGACCCAGTACTTC. The full variable domain, its missing parts supplied by reference TRBV5-1 and TRBJ2-5, is KAGVTQTPRYLIKTRGQQVTLSCSPISGHRSVSWYQQTPGQGLQFLFEYFSETQRNKGNFPGRFSGRQFSNSRSEMNVSTLELGDSALYLCASSLIGQGKKTQYFGPGTRLLVL.